Each of the 5 T cell receptor beta chains below was sequenced from the same sample in a study of blood T cell repertoires in COVID-19. Measured with immunoSEQ multiplex PCR; TCRdb has only the in-frame clones, and not every one. The sample has roughly 360,000 clones, more than 75% seen once. The sequenced sample consisted of PBMCs or T cells enriched from blood (not recorded which). Source of these receptors: a woman aged 25 to 39 with acute COVID-19.

This clone was seen a few times. The V gene is TRBV12-3 or TRBV12-4, the J gene TRBJ1-4, with D hard to call. The CDR3 has 13 amino acids. The ends were cut back, 6 bases at V and 8 bases at J, with 13 bases in the middle. CDR3 coding DNA: TGTGCCAGCAGCCCGGGAGAGCCAGAAAAACTGTTTTTT. It codes for CASSPGEPEKLFF.

This sequence joins TRBV3-1 (or the pseudogene TRBV3-2) and TRBJ1-3; tentative D call: TRBD1 (5 bases). The germline V gene encodes CDR1 LGHDT and CDR2 YNNKEL (reference sequence). The CDR3 is 15 residues long. Trimming cost V 1 base and J 1 base, with 8 bases left between them. CDR3 in DNA: TGTGCCAGCAGCCAAGTGGGGGGATCTGGAAACACCATATATTTT. Protein: CASSQVGGSGNTIYF.

The V gene is TRBV19, the J gene TRBJ1-4, with 7 bases fitting TRBD1. This CDR3 is built from 15 residues. CDR1 LNHDA and CDR2 SQIVND come from the germline V gene (reference sequence). The J segment lost 4 bases and the V segment lost 4 bases, leaving 6 bases of the junction unmatched. CDR3: CASSRSRQGNEKLFF. CDR3 coding DNA: TGTGCCAGTAGTAGATCGCGACAGGGTAATGAAAAACTGTTTTTT.

This clone was observed a handful of times. The rearrangement joins TRBV10-1 to TRBJ1-4; D uncertain. The V gene's germline CDR1 is WNHNN and CDR2 SYGVQD (reference sequence). This CDR3 spans 16 amino acids. Trimming stripped 7 bases from V and 6 bases from J, with 21 bases between. The CDR3: CASTLSSGMRYEKLFF. CDR3 coding DNA: TGCGCCAGCACCCTGAGTTCGGGTATGAGGTATGAAAAACTGTTTTTT.

The genes are TRBV10-3 and TRBJ2-1; TRBD1 matches 8 bases. The germline V gene encodes CDR1 ENHRY and CDR2 SYGVKD. Losses at the gene ends were 3 bases for V and 4 bases for J; bases not matched to a gene: 5. The CDR3 runs 15 residues. CDR3 residues: CAISERQGTYNEQFF. The CDR3 DNA sequence: TGTGCCATCAGTGAAAGACAGGGGACTTACAATGAGCAGTTCTTC.